The next 15 T cell receptor beta chains were all read from a single sample in a study of T cells in localized non-small cell lung cancer. The method was immunoSEQ multiplex PCR; TCRdb's version includes in-frame clones alone and lacks a portion of them. The table lists tens of thousands of clones, 75% to 90% of them singletons. Specimen: peripheral blood mononuclear cells, collected before any cancer treatment. These receptors were obtained from a man between 35 and 75 years old with stage III lung adenocarcinoma.

The chain links TRBV5-6 to TRBJ2-1; D is ambiguous. The length of the CDR3 is 17 residues. V lost 5 bases, J lost 0 bases, and 18 bases lay in between. CDR1 SGHDT and CDR2 YYEEEE come from the germline V gene. The CDR3 protein is CASSLGLGPGSYNEQFF. CDR3 coding DNA: TGTGCCAGCAGTTTAGGGCTAGGCCCAGGCTCCTACAATGAGCAGTTCTTC.

This chain connects TRBV27 to TRBJ2-7; D unclear. Germline-derived CDR1 and CDR2 are MNHEY and SMNVEV (reference sequence). The CDR3 is 15 amino acids. V was pared by 0 bases and J by 2 bases, with 11 bases between. The CDR3 bases are TGTGCCAGCAGTTTATCGAGCGCATTTACCTACGAGCAGTACTTC. This encodes CASSLSSAFTYEQYF.

The J gene is TRBJ2-2, the V gene TRBV7-7; D ambiguous. V shed 1 base and J shed 2 bases, with 2 bases lying between them. This CDR3 is built from 13 residues. In germline, CDR1 is SSHAT, CDR2 FNYEAQ (reference sequence). The CDR3 DNA follows: TGTGCCAGCAGCTTAGACAACACCGGGGAGCTGTTTTTT. This gives the protein CASSLDNTGELFF.

V is TRBV4-3 and J is TRBJ1-4; D possibly corresponds to TRBD1 (5 bases). V lost 4 bases, J lost 2 bases, and 14 bases lay in between. The germline V gene has CDR1 LGHNA and CDR2 YSLEER. This CDR3 spans 16 amino acids. This CDR3 reads CASSRFQGATNEKLFF. In DNA, the CDR3 is TGCGCCAGCAGCCGCTTTCAGGGTGCGACTAATGAAAAACTGTTTTTT.

The chain has TRBV7-2 and TRBJ2-5; TRBD2 matches 10 bases. With V trimmed by 5 bases and J by 4 bases, 10 bases remained unmatched. The CDR3 loop spans 16 amino acids. Germline V gene lookup returns CDR1 SGHTA and CDR2 FQGNSA. The CDR3 DNA reads TGTGCCAGCAGCCCAAGCCCGGGACTAGCGAGAGAGACCCAGTACTTC. It encodes CASSPSPGLARETQYF.

The V gene is TRBV30, the J gene TRBJ1-2; no definite D call. Germline CDR1 and CDR2: GTSNPN and SVGIG (reference sequence). The CDR3 runs 12 residues. The germline V and J ends were trimmed by 4 bases and 8 bases, with 14 bases remaining between them. The CDR3 nucleotides read TGTGCCTGGACCCCCAGGTTTAGCGGCTACACCTTC. Residues: CAWTPRFSGYTF.

The chain recombines TRBV7-7 with TRBJ2-1; D is possibly TRBD1 (6 bases). The CDR3 covers 15 residues. Per the germline V gene, CDR1 is SSHAT and CDR2 is FNYEAQ (reference sequence). Trimming pared 8 bases from V and 6 bases from J, leaving 20 bases between. In DNA, the CDR3 is TGTGCCAGCTCTTTAGGGGGTCAGGGGATCAATGAGCAGTTCTTC. Translated: CASSLGGQGINEQFF.

The CDR3 sequence: CASKHGTGNTEAFF. CDR3 coding DNA: TGTGCCAGCAAGCACGGGACAGGGAACACTGAAGCTTTCTTT. The genes are TRBV28 and TRBJ1-1; 8 bases are shared with TRBD1. The CDR3 consists of 14 residues. The V and J ends lost 7 bases and 1 base, in that order; junction bases with no gene match: 5. CDR1 and CDR2 from the germline V gene are MDHEN and SYDVKM.

The genes are TRBV18 and TRBJ1-5; no clear D. This CDR3 region has 12 residues. Germline V gene sequence: CDR1 KGHSH, CDR2 LQKENI. Between the trimmed V and J ends, which lost 3 bases and 5 bases, there was a span of 5 bases. The CDR3 DNA follows: TGTGCCAGCTCACCCCCCGATCAGCCCCAGCATTTT. Protein: CASSPPDQPQHF.

The chain recombines TRBV4-1 with TRBJ1-4; TRBD1 is a possible D gene (6 bases). The germline V and J ends were trimmed by 8 bases and 8 bases, with 15 bases remaining between them. CDR3 length: 13 amino acids. Per the germline V gene, CDR1 is MGHRA and CDR2 is YSYEKL. The CDR3 DNA reads as TGCGCCAGCGCAGGGGTCCTGGGGGAAAAACTGTTTTTT. Encoded protein: CASAGVLGEKLFF.

V gene TRBV25-1 combines with J gene TRBJ1-1; D is unresolved. V was cut by 6 bases and J by 7 bases, with 18 bases left in between. There are 14 residues in the CDR3. In germline, CDR1 is MGHDK, CDR2 SYGVNS. DNA for the CDR3: TGTGCCAGCAGGGCCAGTGAAGGACCCATTGAAGCTTTCTTT. Its translation: CASRASEGPIEAFF. Based on the CDR3 plus reference TRBV25-1 and TRBJ1-1, the full variable domain is EADIYQTPRYLVIGTGKKITLECSQTMGHDKMYWYQQDPGMELHLIHYSYGVNSTEKGDLSSESTVSRIRTEHFPLTLESARPSHTSQYLCASRASEGPIEAFFGQGTRLTVV.

The chain couples TRBV18 to TRBJ1-5; D is perhaps TRBD1 (6 bases). Germline values: CDR1 KGHSH, CDR2 LQKENI. V lost 3 bases and J 0 bases, leaving 12 bases between the germline ends. The CDR3 runs to 16 residues. Here the CDR3 reads CASSPQQGDSNQPQHF. The CDR3 bases are TGTGCCAGCTCACCCCAACAGGGAGATAGCAATCAGCCCCAGCATTTT.

V gene TRBV2 combines with J gene TRBJ2-7; D unclear. This CDR3 contains 11 residues. With 4 bases removed from V and 1 base from J, the gap between germline ends came to 2 bases. Germline assignment: CDR1 SNHLY and CDR2 FYNNEI. CDR3 loop: CASSGSYEQYF. CDR3 coding DNA: TGTGCCAGCAGTGGATCCTACGAGCAGTACTTC.

The chain recombines TRBV5-1 with TRBJ1-6; 7 positions agree with TRBD1. The junction had 5 bases not matched to a gene; V was cut back by 4 bases and J by 4 bases. The CDR3 has 15 amino acids. Germline V lookup: CDR1 SGHRS, CDR2 YFSETQ. Here the CDR3 reads CASSGMTGYNSPLHF. CDR3 DNA sequence: TGCGCCAGCAGCGGGATGACAGGGTATAATTCACCCCTCCACTTT.

The chain couples TRBV6-6 to TRBJ2-7; 7 positions agree with TRBD2. V gave up 5 bases and J gave up 6 bases; unmatched junction bases: 10. This CDR3 spans 14 amino acids. CDR1 and CDR2 (germline): MNHNY, SVGAGI (reference sequence). The CDR3 spells CASSTSGVGTEQYF. In DNA form, the CDR3 reads TGTGCCAGCAGTACGAGCGGGGTGGGCACCGAGCAGTACTTC.